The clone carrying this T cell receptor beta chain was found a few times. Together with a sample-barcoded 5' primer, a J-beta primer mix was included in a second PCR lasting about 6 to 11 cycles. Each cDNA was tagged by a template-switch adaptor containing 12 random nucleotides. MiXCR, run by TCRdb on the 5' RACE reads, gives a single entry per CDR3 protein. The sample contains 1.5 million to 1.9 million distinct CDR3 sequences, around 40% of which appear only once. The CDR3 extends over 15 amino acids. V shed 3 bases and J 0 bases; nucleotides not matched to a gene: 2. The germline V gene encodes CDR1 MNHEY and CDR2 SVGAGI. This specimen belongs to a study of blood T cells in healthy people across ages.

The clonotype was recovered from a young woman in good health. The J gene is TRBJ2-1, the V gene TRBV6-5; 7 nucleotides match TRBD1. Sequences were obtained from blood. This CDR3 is CASSYQGVSYNEQFF. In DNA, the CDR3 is TGTGCCAGCAGTTATCAGGGGGTCTCCTACAATGAGCAGTTCTTC.